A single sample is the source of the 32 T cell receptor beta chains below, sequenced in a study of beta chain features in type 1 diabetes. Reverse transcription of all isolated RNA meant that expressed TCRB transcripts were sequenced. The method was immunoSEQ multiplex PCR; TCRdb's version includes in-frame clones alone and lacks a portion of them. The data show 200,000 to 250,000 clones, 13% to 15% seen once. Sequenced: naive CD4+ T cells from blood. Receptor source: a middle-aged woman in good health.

The CDR3 sequence is CASSLLGASGFSYGYTF. For the CDR3, the DNA is TGTGCCAGCAGTTTGTTGGGGGCCTCGGGCTTTTCGTATGGCTACACCTTC. The V and J genes are TRBV27 and TRBJ1-2; D may be TRBD1 (6 bases). V lost 3 bases, J lost 5 bases, and 22 bases lay in between. This CDR3 has 17 residues. The germline CDR1 and CDR2 sequences are MNHEY and SMNVEV (reference sequence).

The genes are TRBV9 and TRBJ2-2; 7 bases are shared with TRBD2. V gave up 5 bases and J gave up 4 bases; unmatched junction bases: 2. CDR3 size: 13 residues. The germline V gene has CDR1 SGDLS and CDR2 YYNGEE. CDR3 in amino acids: CASRGGSTGELFF. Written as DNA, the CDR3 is TGTGCCAGCAGGGGGGGGAGCACCGGGGAGCTGTTTTTT.

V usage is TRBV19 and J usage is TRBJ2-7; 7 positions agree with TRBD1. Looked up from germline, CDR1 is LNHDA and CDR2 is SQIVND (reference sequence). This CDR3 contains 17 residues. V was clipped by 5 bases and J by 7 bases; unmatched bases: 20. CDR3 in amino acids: CASSLVDREPDLREQYF. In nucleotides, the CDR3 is TGTGCCAGTAGTTTAGTAGACAGGGAACCCGACCTGAGGGAGCAGTACTTC.

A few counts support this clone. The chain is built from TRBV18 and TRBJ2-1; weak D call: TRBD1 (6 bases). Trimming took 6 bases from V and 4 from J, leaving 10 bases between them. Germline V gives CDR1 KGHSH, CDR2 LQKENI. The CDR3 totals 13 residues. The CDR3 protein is CASSTDRYNEQFF. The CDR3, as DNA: TGTGCCAGCTCGACGGACAGATACAATGAGCAGTTCTTC.

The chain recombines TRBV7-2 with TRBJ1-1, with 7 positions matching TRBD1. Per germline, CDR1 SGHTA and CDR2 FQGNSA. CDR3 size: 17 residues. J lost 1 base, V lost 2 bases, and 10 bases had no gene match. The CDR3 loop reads CASSLNAGGSWNTEAFF. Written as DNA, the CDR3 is TGTGCCAGCAGCTTAAATGCAGGGGGATCATGGAACACTGAAGCTTTCTTT. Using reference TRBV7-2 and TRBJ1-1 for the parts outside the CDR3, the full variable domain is GAGVSQSPSNKVTEKGKDVELRCDPISGHTALYWYRQSLGQGLEFLIYFQGNSAPDKSGLPSDRFSAERTGGSVSTLTIQRTQQEDSAVYLCASSLNAGGSWNTEAFFGQGTRLTVV.

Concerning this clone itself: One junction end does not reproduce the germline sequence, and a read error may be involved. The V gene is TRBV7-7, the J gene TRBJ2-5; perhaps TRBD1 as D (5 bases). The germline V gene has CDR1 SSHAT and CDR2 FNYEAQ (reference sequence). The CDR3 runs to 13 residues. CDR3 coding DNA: TGTGCTAGCAGCCCCGGACATGATGGGACCCAGTACTTC. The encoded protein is CASSPGHDGTQYF.

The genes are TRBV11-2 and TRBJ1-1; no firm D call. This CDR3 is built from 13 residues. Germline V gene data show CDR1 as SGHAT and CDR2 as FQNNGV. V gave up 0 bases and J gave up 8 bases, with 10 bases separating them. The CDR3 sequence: CASSLDGRVEAFF. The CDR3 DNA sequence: TGTGCCAGCAGCTTAGATGGGCGTGTCGAAGCTTTCTTT.

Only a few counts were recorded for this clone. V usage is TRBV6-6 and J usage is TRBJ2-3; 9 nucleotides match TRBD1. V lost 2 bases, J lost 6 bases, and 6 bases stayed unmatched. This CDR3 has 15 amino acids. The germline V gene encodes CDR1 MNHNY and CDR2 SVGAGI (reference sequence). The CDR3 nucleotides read TGTGCCAGCAGTTACCCACAGGGGGCGATCGATACGCAGTATTTT. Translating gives CASSYPQGAIDTQYF.

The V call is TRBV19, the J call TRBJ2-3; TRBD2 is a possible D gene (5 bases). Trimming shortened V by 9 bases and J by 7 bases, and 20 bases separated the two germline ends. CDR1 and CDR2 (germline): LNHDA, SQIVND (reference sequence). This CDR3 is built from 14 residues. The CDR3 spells CASFRGGPRNTQYF. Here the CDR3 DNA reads TGTGCCAGCTTCCGAGGAGGTCCGAGGAATACGCAGTATTTT.

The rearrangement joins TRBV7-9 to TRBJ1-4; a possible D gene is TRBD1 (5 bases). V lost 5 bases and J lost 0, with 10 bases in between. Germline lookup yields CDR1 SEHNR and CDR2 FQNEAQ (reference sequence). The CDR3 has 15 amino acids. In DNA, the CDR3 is TGTGCCAGCAGCACTGGACAATCAACTAATGAAAAACTGTTTTTT. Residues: CASSTGQSTNEKLFF.

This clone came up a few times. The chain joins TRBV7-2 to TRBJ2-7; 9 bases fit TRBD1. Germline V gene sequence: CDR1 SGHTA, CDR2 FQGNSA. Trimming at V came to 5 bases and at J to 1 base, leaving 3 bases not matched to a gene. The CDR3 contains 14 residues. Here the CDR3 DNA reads TGTGCCAGCAGCCTAGACAGGGGGTCCTACGAGCAGTACTTC. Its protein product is CASSLDRGSYEQYF.

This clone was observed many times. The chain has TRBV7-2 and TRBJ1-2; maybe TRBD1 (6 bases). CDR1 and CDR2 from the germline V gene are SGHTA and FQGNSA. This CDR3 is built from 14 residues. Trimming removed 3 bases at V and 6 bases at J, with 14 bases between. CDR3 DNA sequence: TGTGCCAGCAGCTTGGGCAGGGGTGAGGATGGCTACACCTTC. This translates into CASSLGRGEDGYTF.

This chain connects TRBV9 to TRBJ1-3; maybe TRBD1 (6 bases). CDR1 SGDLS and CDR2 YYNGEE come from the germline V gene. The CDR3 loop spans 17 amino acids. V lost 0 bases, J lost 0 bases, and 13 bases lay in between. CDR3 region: CASSVETGSVSGNTIYF. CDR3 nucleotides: TGTGCCAGCAGCGTAGAAACAGGGTCCGTCTCTGGAAACACCATATATTTT.

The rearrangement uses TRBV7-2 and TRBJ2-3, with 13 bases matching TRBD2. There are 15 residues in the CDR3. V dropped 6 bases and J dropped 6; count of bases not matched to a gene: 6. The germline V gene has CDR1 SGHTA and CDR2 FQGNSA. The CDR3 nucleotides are TGTGCCAGCAGGACTAGCGGGGGGCTCGGGGATACGCAGTATTTT. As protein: CASRTSGGLGDTQYF.

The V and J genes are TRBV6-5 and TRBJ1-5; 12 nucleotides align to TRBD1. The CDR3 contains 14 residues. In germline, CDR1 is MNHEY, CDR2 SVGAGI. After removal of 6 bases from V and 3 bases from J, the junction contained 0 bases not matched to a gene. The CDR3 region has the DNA TGTGCCAGCAGGGGACAGGGGGCCAATCAGCCCCAGCATTTT. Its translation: CASRGQGANQPQHF.

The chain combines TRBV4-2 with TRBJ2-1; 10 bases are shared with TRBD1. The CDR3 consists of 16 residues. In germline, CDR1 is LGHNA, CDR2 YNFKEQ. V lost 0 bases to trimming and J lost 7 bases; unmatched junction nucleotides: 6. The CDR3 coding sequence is TGTGCCAGCAGCCAAGATGGAGACAGGGGGCATAATGAGCAGTTCTTC. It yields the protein CASSQDGDRGHNEQFF.

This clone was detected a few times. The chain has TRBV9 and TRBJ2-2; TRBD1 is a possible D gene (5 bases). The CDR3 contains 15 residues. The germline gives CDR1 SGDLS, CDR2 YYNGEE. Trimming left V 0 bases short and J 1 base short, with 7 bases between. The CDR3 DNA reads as TGTGCCAGCAGCGTAGAAGGGGTGAACACCGGGGAGCTGTTTTTT. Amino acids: CASSVEGVNTGELFF. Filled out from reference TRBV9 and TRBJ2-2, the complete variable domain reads DSGVTQTPKHLITATGQRVTLRCSPRSGDLSVYWYQQSLDQGLQFLIQYYNGEERAKGNILERFSAQQFPDLHSELNLSSLELGDSALYFCASSVEGVNTGELFFGEGSRLTVL.

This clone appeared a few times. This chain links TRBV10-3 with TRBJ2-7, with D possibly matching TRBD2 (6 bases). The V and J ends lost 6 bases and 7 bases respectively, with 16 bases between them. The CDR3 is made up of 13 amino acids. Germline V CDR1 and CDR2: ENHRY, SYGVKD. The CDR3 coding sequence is TGTGCCATCAGGAGGGAGGCCGCGGGGGAGCAGTACTTC. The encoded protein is CAIRREAAGEQYF.

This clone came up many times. CDR3 sequence: CASIGIRRSTHEQFF. For the CDR3, the DNA is TGTGCCAGCATAGGTATTAGGAGATCAACCCATGAGCAGTTCTTC. The J gene is TRBJ2-1, the V gene TRBV7-9; D gene unclear. The V gene's germline CDR1 is SEHNR and CDR2 FQNEAQ (reference sequence). The CDR3 covers 15 residues. Deletions cut 7 bases from V and 8 bases from J, with 21 bases between.

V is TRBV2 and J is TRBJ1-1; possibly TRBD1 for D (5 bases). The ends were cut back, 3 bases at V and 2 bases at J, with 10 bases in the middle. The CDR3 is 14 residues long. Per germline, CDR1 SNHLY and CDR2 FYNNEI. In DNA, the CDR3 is TGTGCCAGCAGTGACCCAACAGGAAACACTGAAGCTTTCTTT. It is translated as CASSDPTGNTEAFF.

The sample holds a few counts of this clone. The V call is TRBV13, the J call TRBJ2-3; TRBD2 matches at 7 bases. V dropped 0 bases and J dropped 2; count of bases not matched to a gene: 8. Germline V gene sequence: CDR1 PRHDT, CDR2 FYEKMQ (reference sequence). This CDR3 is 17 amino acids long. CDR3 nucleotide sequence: TGTGCCAGCAGCTTAGGCTGGCTAGCGGATAACACAGATACGCAGTATTTT. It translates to CASSLGWLADNTDTQYF. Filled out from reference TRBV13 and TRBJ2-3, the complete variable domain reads AAGVIQSPRHLIKEKRETATLKCYPIPRHDTVYWYQQGPGQDPQFLISFYEKMQSDKGSIPDRFSAQQFSDYHSELNMSSLELGDSALYFCASSLGWLADNTDTQYFGPGTRLTVL.

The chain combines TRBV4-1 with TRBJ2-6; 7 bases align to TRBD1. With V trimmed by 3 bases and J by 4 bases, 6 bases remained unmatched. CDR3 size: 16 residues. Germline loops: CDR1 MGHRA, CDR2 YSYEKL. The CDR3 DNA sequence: TGCGCCAGCAGCCAGACAGGGTTATCCGGGGCCAACGTCCTGACTTTC. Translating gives CASSQTGLSGANVLTF.

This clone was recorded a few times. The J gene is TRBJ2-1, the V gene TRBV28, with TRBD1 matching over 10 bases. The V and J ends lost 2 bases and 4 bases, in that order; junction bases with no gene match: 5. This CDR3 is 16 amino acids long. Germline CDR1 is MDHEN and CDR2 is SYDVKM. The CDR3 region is CASSLIGDRGYNEQFF. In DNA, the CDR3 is TGTGCCAGCAGTTTAATTGGGGACAGGGGTTACAATGAGCAGTTCTTC.

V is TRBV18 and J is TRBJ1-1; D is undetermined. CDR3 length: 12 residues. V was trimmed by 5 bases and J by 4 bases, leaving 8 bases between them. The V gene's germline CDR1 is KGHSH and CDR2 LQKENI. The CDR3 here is CASSLQLTEAFF. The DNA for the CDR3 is TGTGCCAGCTCATTACAGCTCACTGAAGCTTTCTTT.

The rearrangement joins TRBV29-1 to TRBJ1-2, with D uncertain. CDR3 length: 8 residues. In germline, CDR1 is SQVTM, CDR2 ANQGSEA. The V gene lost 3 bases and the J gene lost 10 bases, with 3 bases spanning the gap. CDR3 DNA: TGCAGCGTTGACTACTACACCTTC. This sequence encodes CSVDYYTF.

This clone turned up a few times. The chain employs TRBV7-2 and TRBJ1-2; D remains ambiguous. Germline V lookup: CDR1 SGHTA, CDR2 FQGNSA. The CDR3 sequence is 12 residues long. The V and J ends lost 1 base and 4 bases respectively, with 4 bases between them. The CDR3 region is CASSLDGYGYTF. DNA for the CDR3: TGTGCCAGCAGCTTAGACGGCTATGGCTACACCTTC.

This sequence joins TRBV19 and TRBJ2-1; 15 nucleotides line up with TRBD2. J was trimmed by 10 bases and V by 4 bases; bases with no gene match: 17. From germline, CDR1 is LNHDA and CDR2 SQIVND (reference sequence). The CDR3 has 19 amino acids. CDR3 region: CASSTRGLAGGLPSREQFF. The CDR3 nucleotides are TGTGCCAGTAGTACGCGGGGACTAGCGGGGGGCCTACCCTCCCGCGAGCAGTTCTTC.

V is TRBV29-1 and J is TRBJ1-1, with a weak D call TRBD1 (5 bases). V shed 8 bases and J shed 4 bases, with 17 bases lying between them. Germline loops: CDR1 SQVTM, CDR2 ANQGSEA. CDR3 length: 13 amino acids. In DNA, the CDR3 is TGCAGCTGGAGGGGCCAGGGAACCACTGAAGCTTTCTTT. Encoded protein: CSWRGQGTTEAFF.

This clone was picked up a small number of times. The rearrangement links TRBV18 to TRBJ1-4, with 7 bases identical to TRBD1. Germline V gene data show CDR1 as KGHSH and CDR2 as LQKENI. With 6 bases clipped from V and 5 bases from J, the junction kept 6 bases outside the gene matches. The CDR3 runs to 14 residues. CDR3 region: CASSPRQGNEKLFF. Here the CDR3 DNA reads TGTGCCAGCTCGCCGAGACAGGGAAATGAAAAACTGTTTTTT. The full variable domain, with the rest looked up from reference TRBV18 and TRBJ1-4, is NAGVMQNPRHLVRRRGQEARLRCSPMKGHSHVYWYRQLPEEGLKFMVYLQKENIIDESGMPKERFSAEFPKEGPSILRIQQVVRGDSAAYFCASSPRQGNEKLFFGSGTQLSVL.

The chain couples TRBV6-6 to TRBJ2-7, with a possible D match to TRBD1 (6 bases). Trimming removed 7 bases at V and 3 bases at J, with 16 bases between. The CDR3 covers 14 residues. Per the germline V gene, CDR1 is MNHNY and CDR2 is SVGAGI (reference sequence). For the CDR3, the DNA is TGTGCCAGCACCGACTCCGGGACACTCTACGAGCAGTACTTC. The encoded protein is CASTDSGTLYEQYF.

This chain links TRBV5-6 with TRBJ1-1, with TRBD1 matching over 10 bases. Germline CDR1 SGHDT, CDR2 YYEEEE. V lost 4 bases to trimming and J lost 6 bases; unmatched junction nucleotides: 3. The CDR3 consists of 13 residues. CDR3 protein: CASSRGQGAEAFF. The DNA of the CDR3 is TGTGCCAGCAGCCGTGGACAGGGGGCTGAAGCTTTCTTT.

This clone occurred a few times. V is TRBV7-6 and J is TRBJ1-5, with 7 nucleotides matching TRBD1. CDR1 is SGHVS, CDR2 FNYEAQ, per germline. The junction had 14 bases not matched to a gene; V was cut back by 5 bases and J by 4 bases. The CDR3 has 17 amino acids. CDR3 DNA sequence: TGTGCCAGCAGCGAATACCTCCGAGGGGGCGCGAATCAGCCCCAGCATTTT. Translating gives CASSEYLRGGANQPQHF. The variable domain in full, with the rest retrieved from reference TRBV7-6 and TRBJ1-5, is GAGVSQSPRYKVTKRGQDVALRCDPISGHVSLYWYRQALGQGPEFLTYFNYEAQQDKSGLPNDRFSAERPEGSISTLTIQRTEQRDSAMYRCASSEYLRGGANQPQHFGDGTRLSIL.